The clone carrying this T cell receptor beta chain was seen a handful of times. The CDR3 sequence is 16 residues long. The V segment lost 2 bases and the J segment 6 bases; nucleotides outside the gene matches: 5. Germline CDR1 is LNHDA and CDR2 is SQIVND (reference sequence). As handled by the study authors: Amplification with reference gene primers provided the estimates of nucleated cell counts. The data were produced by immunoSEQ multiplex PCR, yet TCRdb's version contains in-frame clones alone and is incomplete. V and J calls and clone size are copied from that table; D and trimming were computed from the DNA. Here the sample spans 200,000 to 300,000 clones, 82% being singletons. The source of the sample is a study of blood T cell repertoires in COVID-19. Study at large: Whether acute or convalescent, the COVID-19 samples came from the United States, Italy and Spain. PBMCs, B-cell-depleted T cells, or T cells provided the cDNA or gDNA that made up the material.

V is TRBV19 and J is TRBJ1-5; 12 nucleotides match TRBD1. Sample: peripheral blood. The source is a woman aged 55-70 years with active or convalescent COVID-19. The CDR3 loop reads CASSILGTGGSQPQHF. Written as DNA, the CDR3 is TGTGCCAGTAGTATATTAGGGACAGGGGGCAGTCAGCCCCAGCATTTT.